These 3 T cell receptor beta chains were sequenced from one sample in a study of shared clonotypes between healthy human individuals. Only in-frame clones appear in the TCRdb table, and some are missing; sequencing was by immunoSEQ multiplex PCR. The sample lists about a million clones, approximately 80% seen once, with roughly 1.5% in the top ten. Sequenced input: memory CD4+ T cells sorted from blood. The subset is: CD45RA-negative fraction. These receptors were obtained from a man younger than 30 in good health.

J is TRBJ2-5 and V is TRBV5-1, with a weak D call TRBD2 (5 bases). CDR1 SGHRS and CDR2 YFSETQ come from the germline V gene. The length of the CDR3 is 14 residues. The V end was cut by 4 bases, the J end by 5 bases, with 15 bases between. CDR3 protein: CASSPTSPGETQYF. The CDR3 DNA reads TGCGCCAGCAGCCCGACGTCTCCGGGGGAGACCCAGTACTTC.

This chain connects TRBV2 to TRBJ1-3, with a possible D match to TRBD1 (5 bases). V was trimmed by 4 bases and J by 2 bases, leaving 12 bases between them. The CDR3 runs 15 residues. CDR1 SNHLY and CDR2 FYNNEI come from the germline V gene. CDR3 in amino acids: CASSVEGTPGNTIYF. The CDR3 region has the DNA TGTGCCAGCAGTGTTGAGGGGACTCCTGGAAACACCATATATTTT.

There are a few counts of this clone. The chain combines TRBV25-1 with TRBJ2-7; 8 positions agree with TRBD1. Germline V CDR1 and CDR2: MGHDK, SYGVNS. This CDR3 has 11 amino acids. Unmatched junction bases numbered 3, after V lost 7 bases and J lost 7 bases. CDR3 DNA: TGTGCCAGCACGACAGGGGTGGAGCAGTACTTC. This sequence encodes CASTTGVEQYF.